This TCR beta chain is from a study of shared clonotypes between healthy human individuals. With respect to this clone: The antigen is undetermined.

Study conclusions and caveats: Inspection by rarefaction showed sorted-subset sequencing to be incomplete despite large depth.

Trimming removed 7 bases at V and 3 bases at J, with 7 bases between. This CDR3 region has 12 residues. The germline V gene has CDR1 SNHLY and CDR2 FYNNEI. Sequenced by immunoSEQ multiplex PCR; TCRdb stores in-frame clones only, minus some. This sample has some 2.1 million clones, with roughly 94% found just once. The source material was naive CD4+ T cells sorted from blood. Subset described: CD45RA+ positively selected. The chain joins TRBV2 to TRBJ1-5; no clear D gene. This TCR derives from a man aged 18 to 29 in good health. CDR3 protein: CASTRFNQPQHF. In nucleotides, the CDR3 is TGTGCCAGCACCAGGTTCAATCAGCCCCAGCATTTT.